The 20 T cell receptor beta chains listed next were all sequenced from one sample in a study of T cells in women clearing cervical HPV infection. Measured with immunoSEQ multiplex PCR; TCRdb has only the in-frame clones, and not every one. The table for this sample gives roughly 22,000 clones. The source material was blood buffy coat. These receptors were obtained from a woman between 18 and 69 years old with a cervical HPV16 infection that either progressed to CIN3+ or cleared (not recorded which).

With regard to this clone: Sequencing ends 3 residues short of the CDR3 end; the germline J gene provides the rest. V gene TRBV20-1 combines with J gene TRBJ2-3, with D perhaps TRBD2 (5 bases). CDR1 is DFQATT, CDR2 SNEGSKA, per germline (reference sequence). This CDR3 comprises 15 residues. V lost 3 bases and J lost 4, with 17 bases in between. CDR3 DNA, as far as it was read: TGCAGTGCTAGGTCTCCCGGACTCGGGCCAGATACG. It encodes CSARSPGLGPDT. In full, the CDR3 reads CSARSPGLGPDTQYF.

Notes on this clone: A read error may account for a junction end that differs from germline. The CDR3 sequence is CASSQATGQVYEQYF. CDR3 bases read: TGCGCCAGCAGCCAAGCCACGGGACAGGTCTACGAG. This chain uses TRBV4-2 with TRBJ2-7; 8 bases are shared with TRBD1. The sequenced fragment ends 3 residues before the CDR3 boundary, so the rest is inferred from the germline J gene. Germline V gene data show CDR1 as LGHNA and CDR2 as YNFKEQ. This CDR3 region has 15 residues.

On this clone: Coverage ceases 3 residues before the CDR3 finishes, and the germline J gene fills in the end. The V call is TRBV30, the J call TRBJ2-3, with 8 bases lining up with TRBD2. Trimming cost V 0 bases and J 5 bases; bases outside gene matches: 4. The CDR3 consists of 14 residues. The germline V gene has CDR1 GTSNPN and CDR2 SVGIG (reference sequence). This CDR3 is CAWSVSGSRDTQYF. The CDR3 DNA, read in part, is TGTGCCTGGAGTGTAAGCGGGAGTAGAGATACG.

Worth noting for this clone: Read coverage stops 3 residues before the CDR3 terminus; the germline J gene supplies the remainder. The J gene is TRBJ1-5, the V gene TRBV2; a weak D match, TRBD1 (5 bases). Germline V gene data show CDR1 as SNHLY and CDR2 as FYNNEI. The CDR3 totals 17 residues. The V gene lost 0 bases and the J gene lost 3 bases, with 15 bases spanning the gap. The sequenced part of the CDR3 DNA is TGTGCCAGCAGTGAAGCTATGGGGGGTATGACCAATCAGCCC. Its translation: CASSEAMGGMTNQP. The whole CDR3 sequence reads CASSEAMGGMTNQPQHF.

Worth noting for this clone: The CDR3 extends 3 residues past the end of the read, so its final part is completed from the germline J gene. The genes are TRBV5-1 and TRBJ2-5; possibly TRBD2 for D (7 bases). This CDR3 contains 14 residues. The germline V and J ends were trimmed by 2 bases and 3 bases, with 11 bases remaining between them. Germline V gene lookup returns CDR1 SGHRS and CDR2 YFSETQ. The sequenced part of the CDR3 DNA is TGCGCCAGCAGCTTCGGGGGGCTGGAAGAGACC. This sequence encodes CASSFGGLEET. The full CDR3 is CASSFGGLEETQYF.

The part of the CDR3 DNA that was read is TGTGCCAGCAGTCAGGGAGAAAAA. This encodes CASSQGEK. The entire CDR3 reads CASSQGEKLFF. This chain joins TRBV12-3 or TRBV12-4 and TRBJ1-4; possibly TRBD1 for D (5 bases). The read ends 3 residues before the CDR3 terminus; that terminus is restored from the germline J gene. There are 11 residues in the CDR3. V lost 5 bases to trimming and J lost 8 bases, with 6 bases between them.

A remark on this clone: The read ends 3 residues shy of where the CDR3 ends; the end is completed using the germline J gene. The chain combines TRBV19 with TRBJ2-1; perhaps TRBD2 as D (6 bases). V lost 7 bases to trimming and J lost 1 base, with 8 bases between them. The CDR3 runs to 13 residues. CDR1 is LNHDA, CDR2 SQIVND, per germline (reference sequence). Partial CDR3 DNA: TGTGCCAGTATGGAGGGTTCCTACAATGAG. Translated: CASMEGSYNE. The CDR3 in full is CASMEGSYNEQFF.

With respect to this clone: At one of its ends the junction is not consistent with the germline gene, which may arise from a read error. The read ends 3 residues shy of where the CDR3 ends; the end is completed using the germline J gene. The chain couples TRBV5-1 to TRBJ1-6, with D possibly being TRBD1 (6 bases). CDR1 and CDR2 from the germline V gene are SGHRS and YFSETQ. The length of the CDR3 is 13 residues. The CDR3 bases that were read are TGCGCCAGCACCTTGGACAGCGGGCAACCC. Translated, it gives CASTLDSGQP. The full-length CDR3 reads as CASTLDSGQPLHF.

On this clone itself: Coverage ceases 3 residues before the CDR3 finishes, and the germline J gene fills in the end. The chain links TRBV11-2 to TRBJ1-5, with 9 bases identical to TRBD1. Germline V gene data show CDR1 as SGHAT and CDR2 as FQNNGV. Trimming removed 5 bases from V and 4 bases from J; junction bases left unmatched: 3. The CDR3 contains 14 residues. CDR3 bases read: TGTGCCAGCAGCCTGGACAGGGGAAATCAGCCC. Its protein product is CASSLDRGNQP. The entire CDR3 protein is CASSLDRGNQPQHF.

The sequenced part of the CDR3 DNA is TGTGCCAGCAGCCACATTCGACAGGGGGCTAACACCGGGGAG. As protein: CASSHIRQGANTGE. The whole CDR3 is CASSHIRQGANTGELFF. V and J are TRBV16 and TRBJ2-2; 10 bases agree with TRBD1. The read ends 3 residues shy of where the CDR3 ends; the end is completed using the germline J gene. V trimming: 3 bases; J trimming: 2 bases; junction bases outside the gene matches: 6. The germline CDR1 and CDR2 sequences are KGHSY and FQNENV. The CDR3 totals 17 residues.

Worth noting for this clone: Read sequence stops 3 residues before the CDR3 end, and the germline J gene provides the missing end. This chain uses TRBV20-1 with TRBJ2-4; D gene uncertain. Germline loops: CDR1 DFQATT, CDR2 SNEGSKA (reference sequence). The V gene lost 6 bases and the J gene lost 2 bases, with 11 bases spanning the gap. The CDR3 contains 13 residues. The CDR3 sequence is CSARNSPKNIQYF. The sequenced part of the CDR3 DNA is TGCAGTGCCCGGAACAGTCCCAAAAACATT.

To note about this clone: Read coverage stops 3 residues before the CDR3 terminus; the germline J gene supplies the remainder. The chain has TRBV7-2 and TRBJ2-1; 7 nucleotides align to TRBD2. The length of the CDR3 is 14 residues. Germline V CDR1 and CDR2: SGHTA, FQGNSA. Trimming took 3 bases from V and 6 from J; bases not matched to a gene: 5. Incomplete CDR3 DNA: TGTGCCAGCAGCTTTCCAGCGGGGTTCAATGAG. Its translation is CASSFPAGFNE. The entire CDR3 sequence reads CASSFPAGFNEQFF.

Of note for this clone: The read comes to an end 3 residues before the CDR3 does, leaving the germline J gene to fill in the end. The chain uses TRBV5-1 and TRBJ2-7; 10 nucleotides match TRBD1. The CDR3 consists of 13 residues. Trimming cost V 5 bases and J 6 bases; bases outside gene matches: 5. From germline, CDR1 is SGHRS and CDR2 YFSETQ. The covered CDR3 bases are TGCGCCAGCAGAACCGGGACAGGGGCCGAG. This encodes CASRTGTGAE. The entire CDR3 is CASRTGTGAEQYF.

For this clone: Sequencing ends 3 residues short of the CDR3 end; the germline J gene provides the rest. The chain couples TRBV28 to TRBJ1-2; weak D call: TRBD1 (6 bases). The V end lost 3 bases, the J end lost 2 bases, and 7 bases lay between the germline ends. CDR3 length equals 13 residues. Germline CDR1 is MDHEN and CDR2 is SYDVKM. The CDR3 reads CASSLDSNYGYTF. The covered CDR3 bases are TGTGCCAGCAGTTTGGACAGCAACTATGGC.

Details on this clone: From the germline J gene comes the end of the CDR3, since the read stops 3 residues before it. The V and J genes are TRBV20-1 and TRBJ2-7; D gene uncertain. The CDR3 is 13 residues long. The germline V gene encodes CDR1 DFQATT and CDR2 SNEGSKA (reference sequence). Trimming left V 0 bases short and J 2 bases short, with 8 bases between. The sequenced part of the CDR3 DNA is TGCAGTGCTAGAGAAAACAGAGCCTACGAG. It encodes CSARENRAYE. From start to end, the CDR3 is CSARENRAYEQYF.

Worth noting for this clone: The read halts 3 residues ahead of the CDR3 end, with the missing end drawn from the germline J gene. The gene calls are TRBV18 and TRBJ2-7, with TRBD2 matching over 10 bases. V trimming: 4 bases; J trimming: 2 bases; junction bases outside the gene matches: 11. This CDR3 region has 17 residues. The V gene's germline CDR1 is KGHSH and CDR2 LQKENI. CDR3 loop: CASSLGAGGLRAYEQYF. CDR3 DNA (partial): TGTGCCAGCTCACTAGGAGCGGGAGGGTTAAGGGCCTACGAG.

Details on this clone: Read data end 3 residues before the CDR3 end; the end is taken from the germline J gene. The chain recombines TRBV7-3 with TRBJ2-7; 16 bases are shared with TRBD2. With V trimmed by 5 bases and J by 5 bases, 6 bases remained unmatched. This CDR3 is built from 16 residues. In germline, CDR1 is SGHTA, CDR2 FQGTGA. CDR3 loop: CASSPGLAGGPHEQYF. Partial CDR3 DNA: TGTGCCAGCAGCCCGGGACTAGCGGGAGGGCCCCACGAG.

A note on this clone: Read coverage stops 3 residues before the CDR3 terminus; the germline J gene supplies the remainder. The chain couples TRBV10-2 to TRBJ1-2; TRBD1 is a possible D gene (5 bases). From germline, CDR1 is WSHSY and CDR2 SAAADI. The length of the CDR3 is 14 residues. The ends were cut back, 0 bases at V and 5 bases at J, with 10 bases in the middle. CDR3 DNA, as far as it was read: TGCGCCAGCAGTGAGTCGGGCCAGGGATATGGC. Amino acids: CASSESGQGYG. The CDR3 as a whole reads CASSESGQGYGYTF.

The CDR3 bases that were read are TGTGCCAGCAGAAAGATAACAGGGGGCTCCTACGAG. Translating it yields CASRKITGGSYE. The entire CDR3 protein is CASRKITGGSYEQYF. The V gene is TRBV11-2, the J gene TRBJ2-7; 8 nucleotides line up with TRBD1. The DNA ends 3 residues before the CDR3 does, and the rest of the CDR3 is filled in from the germline J gene. CDR1 and CDR2 from the germline V gene are SGHAT and FQNNGV. V was pared by 6 bases and J by 0 bases, with 7 bases of the junction left unmatched. This CDR3 has 15 amino acids.

About this clone: Read sequence stops 3 residues before the CDR3 end, and the germline J gene provides the missing end. The chain employs TRBV28 and TRBJ2-7; possibly TRBD1 for D (6 bases). V was cut by 1 base and J by 5 bases, with 15 bases left in between. Germline V gene lookup returns CDR1 MDHEN and CDR2 SYDVKM. This CDR3 is 15 amino acids long. Incomplete CDR3 DNA: TGTGCCAGCAGTTTATTTACAGGGACCCTTAACGAG. This sequence encodes CASSLFTGTLNE. The complete CDR3 sequence is CASSLFTGTLNEQYF.